The entry below describes one T cell receptor beta chain. Its cognate antigen is unknown. The sample belongs to a study of T cell responses to AZD1222 COVID-19 vaccine. Study-wide results and caveats: Spike-specific TCR breadth and depth were elevated following two AZD1222 doses.

TCRdb's table, derived via immunoSEQ multiplex PCR, lists solely in-frame clones and lacks some. Among approximately 170,000 clones listed, about 91% were seen once. CDR3 length: 15 amino acids. Germline assignment: CDR1 MNHEY and CDR2 SVGAGI. V lost 0 bases and J lost 7, with 12 bases in between. This TCR was sampled from an adult who received the AZD1222 COVID-19 vaccine. The gene calls are TRBV6-5 and TRBJ1-4, with D tentatively TRBD1 (6 bases). Sequencing used peripheral blood, obtained 28 days after the second AZD1222 dose. The CDR3 protein is CASSYSPGAGEKLFF. CDR3 DNA sequence: TGTGCCAGCAGTTACTCGCCAGGGGCAGGTGAAAAACTGTTTTTT.